Listed here are 9 T cell receptor beta chains from one sample, sequenced in a study of shared clonotypes between healthy human individuals. Clones were read by immunoSEQ multiplex PCR, and TCRdb kept only the in-frame ones, dropping some. The table includes 2.5 million or so clones, roughly 92% detected once. Sequenced input: naive CD4+ T cells sorted from blood. Subset specified: CD45RA+ positively selected. The receptors come from a man younger than 30 in good health.

The rearrangement uses TRBV30 and TRBJ2-5; 9 bases are a match to TRBD1. The CDR3 has 15 amino acids. Germline-derived CDR1 and CDR2 are GTSNPN and SVGIG (reference sequence). The junction had 6 bases not matched to a gene; V was cut back by 2 bases and J by 2 bases. The CDR3 is CAWSWDRASQETQYF. The CDR3 DNA follows: TGTGCCTGGAGTTGGGACAGGGCGAGTCAAGAGACCCAGTACTTC.

This rearrangement joins TRBV7-9 to TRBJ1-5, with unresolved D. The V gene lost 5 bases and the J gene lost 4 bases, with 9 bases spanning the gap. The CDR3 is 13 amino acids. Germline CDR1 reads SEHNR; CDR2 reads FQNEAQ (reference sequence). The CDR3 region has the DNA TGTGCCAGCAGCCTGACATCGAATCAGCCCCAGCATTTT. Amino acid sequence: CASSLTSNQPQHF.

In this sample, this clone turned up once. The V gene is TRBV13, the J gene TRBJ2-1, with D possibly being TRBD2 (5 bases). The V end lost 2 bases, the J end lost 9 bases, and 11 bases lay between the germline ends. CDR3 length equals 13 residues. Per germline, CDR1 PRHDT and CDR2 FYEKMQ (reference sequence). The CDR3 bases are TGTGCCAGCAGCTTACGGGGTTTCGGTGAGCAGTTCTTC. This translates into CASSLRGFGEQFF.

As concerns this clone: This specimen includes other DNA sequences encoding the same CDR3. J is TRBJ1-1 and V is TRBV30, with D uncertain. Germline assignment: CDR1 GTSNPN and CDR2 SVGIG (reference sequence). This CDR3 comprises 13 residues. V lost 0 bases, J lost 5 bases, and 10 bases lay in between. CDR3 coding DNA: TGTGCCTGGAGTGTACGGAGGGAAACTGAAGCTTTCTTT. Its translation: CAWSVRRETEAFF.

This clone was recorded only once. The chain couples TRBV4-2 to TRBJ1-6, with TRBD1 matching 9 bases. Per germline, CDR1 LGHNA and CDR2 YNFKEQ. V lost 0 bases to trimming and J lost 7 bases; unmatched junction nucleotides: 1. This CDR3 has 15 residues. CDR3 sequence: CASSQEGQGNSPLHF. CDR3 nucleotide sequence: TGTGCCAGCAGCCAAGAGGGACAGGGAAATTCACCCCTCCACTTT.

The chain employs TRBV6-5 and TRBJ2-7; D is uncertain. The V gene's germline CDR1 is MNHEY and CDR2 SVGAGI. CDR3 length: 12 residues. V lost 8 bases and J lost 0, with 8 bases in between. DNA of the CDR3: TGTGCCAGCGCCGGTTCCTCCTACGAGCAGTACTTC. This translates into CASAGSSYEQYF.

The J gene is TRBJ2-7, the V gene TRBV5-3, with TRBD1 identical over 10 bases. TRBV5-3 is an ORF, with its function uncertain. This CDR3 spans 14 amino acids. Trimming at V came to 3 bases and at J to 3 bases, leaving 3 bases not matched to a gene. CDR3 loop: CARSSGQGIYEQYF. The CDR3 DNA reads as TGTGCCAGAAGCTCGGGACAGGGGATCTACGAGCAGTACTTC.

The chain combines TRBV29-1 with TRBJ2-3; unclear D gene. The germline CDR1 and CDR2 sequences are SQVTM and ANQGSEA. The CDR3 runs 15 residues. V shed 2 bases and J shed 2 bases, with 14 bases lying between them. DNA for the CDR3: TGCAGCGTTGAAAGTACGAACGGTGACACAGATACGCAGTATTTT. Its protein product is CSVESTNGDTDTQYF.

Note on this clone: This same CDR3 is encoded by further DNA sequences in the sample. This chain links TRBV6-5 with TRBJ2-7; 12 bases are shared with TRBD2. The CDR3 totals 15 residues. CDR1 is MNHEY and CDR2 is SVGAGI in the germline V gene. V lost 2 bases and J lost 4; bases outside the gene matches: 3. CDR3 DNA sequence: TGTGCCAGCAGTTACCCAGGACTAGCGGGATACGAGCAGTACTTC. It codes for CASSYPGLAGYEQYF.